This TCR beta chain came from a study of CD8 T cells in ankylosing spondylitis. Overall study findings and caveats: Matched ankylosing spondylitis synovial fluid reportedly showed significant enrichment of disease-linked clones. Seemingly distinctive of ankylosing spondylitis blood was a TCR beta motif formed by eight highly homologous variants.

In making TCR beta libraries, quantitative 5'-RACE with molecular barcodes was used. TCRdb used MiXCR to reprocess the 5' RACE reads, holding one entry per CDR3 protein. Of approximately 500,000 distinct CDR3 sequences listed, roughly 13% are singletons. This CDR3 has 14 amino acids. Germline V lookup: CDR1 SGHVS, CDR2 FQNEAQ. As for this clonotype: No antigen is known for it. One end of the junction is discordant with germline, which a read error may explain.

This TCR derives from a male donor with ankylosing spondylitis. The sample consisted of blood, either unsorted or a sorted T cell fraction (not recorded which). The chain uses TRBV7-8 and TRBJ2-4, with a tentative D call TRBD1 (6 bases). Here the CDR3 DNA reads TGTGCCAGCAGCTCTGGGGGCGCCACAAACATTCAGTACTTC. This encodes CASSSGGATNIQYF.